This TCR beta chain comes out of a study of cytomegalovirus exposure and HLA in healthy donors. CDR1 and CDR2 (germline): SNHLY, FYNNEI. This CDR3 comprises 17 residues. V lost 7 bases to trimming and J lost 0 bases, with 21 bases between them. The study ran its PCR with 60 Vbeta and 13 Jbeta primers. Profiled with immunoSEQ multiplex PCR; TCRdb holds only in-frame clones, not every one. Altogether around 130,000 clones are present, approximately 80% being singletons, with the ten largest covering less than 6.5%. The clonotype was recovered from a woman aged 40 to 50 in good health and CMV-seropositive. The chain carries TRBV2 and TRBJ1-2; D is possibly TRBD1 (5 bases). The sample was PBMCs. The CDR3 region is CASNPAGTGTSNYGYTF. The DNA of the CDR3 is TGTGCCAGCAATCCCGCGGGGACGGGGACCTCTAACTATGGCTACACCTTC.